This T cell receptor beta chain was sequenced in a study of blood T cell repertoires in COVID-19. Seattle's enrolled individuals joined amid active infection and were then monitored longitudinally. V was pared by 6 bases and J by 6 bases, with 12 bases between. Looked up from germline, CDR1 is DFQATT and CDR2 is SNEGSKA (reference sequence). CDR3 length: 11 residues. Profiling relied on immunoSEQ multiplex PCR, and the TCRdb table lists in-frame clones only, not all of them. The table includes about 170,000 clones, roughly 90% detected once. V and J are TRBV20-1 and TRBJ2-7, with D unresolved. The sequenced sample consisted of peripheral blood. This TCR came from a man between 18 and 35 years old with COVID-19, enrolled during active disease. The CDR3 sequence: CSAPDSTEQYF. The CDR3 region has the DNA TGCAGTGCGCCTGACTCCACCGAGCAGTACTTC.